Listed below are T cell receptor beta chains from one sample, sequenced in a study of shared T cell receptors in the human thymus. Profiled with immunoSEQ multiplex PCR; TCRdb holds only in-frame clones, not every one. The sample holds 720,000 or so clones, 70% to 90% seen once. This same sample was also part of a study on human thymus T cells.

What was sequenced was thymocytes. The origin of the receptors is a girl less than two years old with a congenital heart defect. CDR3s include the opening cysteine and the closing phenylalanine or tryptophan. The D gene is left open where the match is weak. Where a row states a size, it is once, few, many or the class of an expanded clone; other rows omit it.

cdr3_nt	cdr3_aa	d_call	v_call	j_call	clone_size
TGTGCCAGTGGAGACAGAATTAATGAAAAACTGTTTTTT	CASGDRINEKLFF	.	TRBV2	TRBJ1-4	.
TGTGCCAGCAGCGACCCTCCGGGACAGGGGTACCCCTCCTACGAGCAGTACTTC	CASSDPPGQGYPSYEQYF	TRBD1	TRBV9	TRBJ2-7	.
TGTGCCAGCAGGCCCGGGACTAGAGGAGTCTACGAGCAGTACTTC	CASRPGTRGVYEQYF	TRBD2	TRBV6-1	TRBJ2-7	.
TGTGCCAGCAGCCCTCCCGGGGGAGGGCCCCAGCATTTT	CASSPPGGGPQHF	.	TRBV2	TRBJ1-5	.
TGCGCCAGCAGCCAAGATCGGTTCCTAGTGGGAGATACGCAGTATTTT	CASSQDRFLVGDTQYF	.	TRBV4-1	TRBJ2-3	.
TGTGCCAGCAGTTACAGTGTCACCGGGGACAGGGGTCCCGCTAATTCACCCCTCCACTTT	CASSYSVTGDRGPANSPLHF	TRBD1	TRBV28	TRBJ1-6	.
TGTGCCAGCAGTGCAAACCTCAGGGGGCGGAATCAGCCCCAGCATTTT	CASSANLRGRNQPQHF	TRBD1	TRBV28	TRBJ1-5	.
TGCAGCGTTGAGGGGGGGCTCGTTTTGGAGGGGCCACGGGAGACCCAGTACTTC	CSVEGGLVLEGPRETQYF	.	TRBV29-1	TRBJ2-5	.
TGTGCCAGCAGTTTATCGATCCGTCGTGCGGCCTGGGGCCGTGGCTACACCTTC	CASSLSIRRAAWGRGYTF	.	TRBV27	TRBJ1-2	.
TGTGCCAGCAGCCCCCGTTTGACAGGACCCTATGGCTACACCTTC	CASSPRLTGPYGYTF	.	TRBV4-2	TRBJ1-2	.
TGTGCCAGCAGCCCACGGAGGGCAGGGATGAACACTGAAGCTTTCTTT	CASSPRRAGMNTEAFF	.	TRBV5-5	TRBJ1-1	once
TGCAGCGTTGAAGGAACCGGGGATCCGGACACCGGGGAGCTGTTTTTT	CSVEGTGDPDTGELFF	.	TRBV29-1	TRBJ2-2	.
TGTGCCAGCAGCCCACATCTGGTTCAGGCCTACAATGAGCAGTTCTTC	CASSPHLVQAYNEQFF	.	TRBV28	TRBJ2-1	.
TGTGCCAGCAGTACCCAGGGAAAAGGTGAAAAACTGTTTTTT	CASSTQGKGEKLFF	.	TRBV6-6	TRBJ1-4	once
TGCACCAGCAGCCAAGATCAGGTTAGCGGGAGCACAGATACGCAGTATTTT	CTSSQDQVSGSTDTQYF	.	TRBV1	TRBJ2-3	.
TGTGCCAGCAGTGAGTGGGGACAGATAGCTAACTATGGCTACACCTTC	CASSEWGQIANYGYTF	TRBD1	TRBV6-1	TRBJ1-2	.
TGTGCCAGCACTCCCGCTAGCGGGCGAATCCCAGATACGCAGTATTTT	CASTPASGRIPDTQYF	TRBD2	TRBV18	TRBJ2-3	.
TGTGCCAGTAGTAAAGACAAGCCGAGCTCCTACGAGCAGTACTTC	CASSKDKPSSYEQYF	.	TRBV19	TRBJ2-7	once
TGTGCCAGCAGTTTAACCGGCACTGAAGCTTTCTTT	CASSLTGTEAFF	.	TRBV28	TRBJ1-1	.
TGTGCCTGGAGGAGACCCCCGGGACAACTACCCCGTGGCTACACCTTC	CAWRRPPGQLPRGYTF	.	TRBV30	TRBJ1-2	few
TGTGCCAGCAGTGAATATGGGTCCGGGGGCAATGAGCAGTTCTTC	CASSEYGSGGNEQFF	.	TRBV25-1	TRBJ2-1	.
TGTGCCAGCAGTGCGGTCTCCCTACAAGAGACCCAGTACTTC	CASSAVSLQETQYF	.	TRBV2	TRBJ2-5	.
TGTGCCAGCAGCTATCGCCCTACAGGGAGAGCTGGCTACACCTTC	CASSYRPTGRAGYTF	.	TRBV6-5	TRBJ1-2	.
TGTGCCAGCTCAACCCCTAGCGACCTTTCAGATACGCAGTATTTT	CASSTPSDLSDTQYF	.	TRBV5-6	TRBJ2-3	.
TGCGCCAGCAGCTTGGCCAATCGGAGGACAGGGGGTATCTTTGTCGTTCCCTACAATGAGCAGTTCTTC	CASSLANRRTGGIFVVPYNEQFF	TRBD1	TRBV5-1	TRBJ2-1	.
TGCGCCAGCAGAGCTTTTGGATACAGGGGCGATGGCAATCAGCCCCAGCATTTT	CASRAFGYRGDGNQPQHF	TRBD1	TRBV5-1	TRBJ1-5	.
TGTGCCAGCAGTGGGCCACAGGGGTCGGGGGAAAAACTGTTTTTT	CASSGPQGSGEKLFF	TRBD1	TRBV25-1	TRBJ1-4	.
TGTGCCAGCAGTGGGCCGCGACCTCGGACACCCACCTCCAACATTCAGTACTTC	CASSGPRPRTPTSNIQYF	.	TRBV2	TRBJ2-4	.
TGTGCCAGCGCGGTTGATGGACAGGGGTTTAGAGAGACCCAGTACTTC	CASAVDGQGFRETQYF	TRBD1	TRBV2	TRBJ2-5	.
TGCGCCAGCAGCGTACAGGGGCGAACTAATGAAAAACTGTTTTTT	CASSVQGRTNEKLFF	TRBD1	TRBV5-1	TRBJ1-4	.
TGTGCCAGTAGTAACTCGGAACAGAGAAACATTCAGTACTTC	CASSNSEQRNIQYF	.	TRBV19	TRBJ2-4	.
TGTGCCAGCAGTTTAAGGCCTCTTAGAGAGGATTTCTTT	CASSLRPLREDFF	.	TRBV28	TRBJ1-1	.
TGTGCCAGCAGTCTAGGGACAGCCGGCTACGAGCAGCACTTC	CASSLGTAGYEQHF	TRBD1	TRBV27	TRBJ2-5	.
TGTGCCAGCAGTTTCGGGACAGGGGTTTGGGAAAAACTGTTTTTT	CASSFGTGVWEKLFF	TRBD1	TRBV28	TRBJ1-4	.
TGTGCCAGCAGTTGGCGGGTTCCAAAGCGGGGGGGAAACGAGCAGTACTTC	CASSWRVPKRGGNEQYF	TRBD2	TRBV27	TRBJ2-7	.
TGTGCCAGCAGCTTGGAACCCGGGATTCAAGCTAACTATGGCTACACCTTC	CASSLEPGIQANYGYTF	.	TRBV7-6	TRBJ1-2	.
TGTGCCAGCAGCACAGGGGGCAGGAGCTACGAGCAGTACTTC	CASSTGGRSYEQYF	TRBD1	TRBV28	TRBJ2-7	.
TGTGCCAGCAGCTTAATGGCAGGGGGTTATCGGTCACCCCTCCACTTT	CASSLMAGGYRSPLHF	TRBD1	TRBV7-6	TRBJ1-6	.
TGTGCCAGCAGTTACTCCCCAAATGGGGGCCCAGGAGCTTTCTTT	CASSYSPNGGPGAFF	.	TRBV6-5	TRBJ1-1	.
TGTGCCAGCAGTACCCGGACTAGCGGACTCACCGGGGAGCTGTTTTTT	CASSTRTSGLTGELFF	TRBD2	TRBV27	TRBJ2-2	.
TGTGCCAGCAGTGACAGACTAGCGGGGAACACAGATACGCAGTATTTT	CASSDRLAGNTDTQYF	TRBD2	TRBV2	TRBJ2-3	.
TGCGCCAGCAGCCAAGTGATGCCCCCGGACAGTAATTCACCCCTCCACTTT	CASSQVMPPDSNSPLHF	.	TRBV4-1	TRBJ1-6	.
TGTGCCAGCAGCCCCGGGACTCTGTGGTCTGGAAACACCATATATTTT	CASSPGTLWSGNTIYF	.	TRBV13	TRBJ1-3	few